This is a list of T cell receptor beta chains from one sample in a study of blood T cell repertoires in COVID-19. Profiled with immunoSEQ multiplex PCR; TCRdb holds only in-frame clones, not every one. The table records about 300,000 clones, more than 80% of them present only once. The source material was peripheral blood. The receptors shown here come from a woman between 50 and 59 years old with COVID-19, enrolled during active disease. The conserved cysteine and the conserved F or W are not part of the CDR3 here. Each record gives: V gene, CDR3 protein.

TRBV21-1,ASSSLHRERSGELF
TRBV7-2,ASSLRTSGETQY
TRBV29-1,SVGLADNTDTQY
TRBV10-3,AISDRDRGL
TRBV19,ASNPGQGTTEAF
TRBV27,ASSLGSSAYNEQF
TRBV18,ASSTSGRDTQY
TRBV7-2,ASSLPLAGGSETQY
TRBV28,ASTGQGMSTEAF
TRBV2,ASSEILRGDPEAF
TRBV10-3,AISETGTEHQPQH
TRBV9,ASSDGGTGSGNTIY
TRBV7-9,ASSLGTSGIDEQY
TRBV18,ASSLLQGADNQPQH
TRBV25-1,ASSPPATRGYT
TRBV21-1,ASSKAPGLAGYNEQF
TRBV19,ASSIQGLPHNEQF
TRBV19,ASSIRRLAARNEQY
TRBV6-2/TRBV6-3,ASSYAGLETQY
TRBV6-5,ASTNPTGEDEQY
TRBV19,ATRGATEAF